This T cell receptor (beta chain) was profiled in a study of control samples from healthy donors and cancer patients. CDR1 and CDR2 (germline): SGHRS, YFSETQ. Trimming stripped 3 bases from V and 5 bases from J, with 18 bases between. The CDR3 is made up of 15 amino acids. Profiled with immunoSEQ multiplex PCR; TCRdb holds only in-frame clones, not every one. The sample holds 35,000 to 50,000 clones, around 87% seen once. The V call is TRBV5-1, the J call TRBJ2-7; D uncertain. Material: PBMCs. The TCR was taken from a woman aged 55-69 years with lung cancer. The CDR3 protein is CASSWVGTAQNEQYF. Here the CDR3 DNA reads TGCGCCAGCAGCTGGGTCGGCACAGCACAGAACGAGCAGTACTTC.